Sequencing of this T cell receptor (beta chain) was carried out in a study of immune heterogeneity within non-small cell lung tumors. Study as a whole: The tumors comprised several squamous cell carcinomas, around ten non-squamous carcinomas and 1 not otherwise specified.

For the TCR beta CDR3, multiplex PCR with 32 V and 13 J primers performed the amplification. Using its own MiXCR run on the multiplex PCR reads, TCRdb lists one record per CDR3 protein. This table holds 22,000 or so distinct CDR3 sequences, approximately 30% found once. Bulk tumor genomic DNA constituted the template, at around 600 ng per sample. Several spatially distant biopsies were obtained per primary tumor intraoperatively. Patients underwent curative surgery for untreated, newly diagnosed non-small cell lung cancer. Individuals who provided samples were patients with newly diagnosed non-small cell lung cancer who were having surgery with curative intent. Details on this clonotype: What it binds is not known.

Study-wide results and limits: Comparison across individual patients showed largely distinct high-frequency T-cell receptor beta clonotypes. Alongside site-unique high-frequency clones, identical dominant CDR3 beta clonotypes recurred across tumor sites within a patient.

The sequence was collected from a man in his forties with non-small cell lung cancer. Input material: lung tumor tissue.

CDR3 coding DNA: TGTGCCTGGAGTGGTGGCGGGATGGCCACAGATACGCAGTATTTT. Translation gives CAWSGGGMATDTQYF. This rearrangement joins TRBV30 to TRBJ2-3; D may be TRBD2 (6 bases). There are 15 residues in the CDR3. Trimming removed 1 base at V and 2 bases at J, with 13 bases between. Germline V gene sequence: CDR1 GTSNPN, CDR2 SVGIG (reference sequence).